Listed below are T cell receptor beta chains from one sample, sequenced in a study of Ad26.COV2.S vaccination and SARS-CoV-2 variants. Repertoires were generated with immunoSEQ multiplex PCR, while TCRdb's copy carries only in-frame clones and drops some. Of about 330,000 clones listed, roughly 88% are singletons. Source: peripheral blood, taken in a trial of Ad26.COV2.S vaccine versus placebo. All receptors derive from a person between 18 and 60 years old who received the Ad26.COV2.S COVID-19 vaccine or a placebo. The CDR3 runs from the conserved cysteine through the conserved F or W. The D gene is left open where the match is weak.

D	V	J	CDR3
.	TRBV7-6	TRBJ1-2	CASSLFREGHYGYTF
.	TRBV6-5	TRBJ1-5	CASREGGPQHF
.	TRBV6-5	TRBJ1-3	CASSLGLAGGNTIYF
.	TRBV7-2	TRBJ2-3	CASSSPRDTQYF
.	TRBV5-1	TRBJ1-1	CASSLGSSQGVGTEAFF
TRBD2	TRBV28	TRBJ2-3	CASGGGLDTQYF
.	TRBV24-1	TRBJ1-6	CATSGPRSPLHF
TRBD2	TRBV27	TRBJ2-1	CASSPRPSGGARRYRSGEFF
.	TRBV29-1	TRBJ1-2	CSVDGSVSRGYTF
TRBD2	TRBV5-1	TRBJ2-1	CASSLGLLAGGYNEQFF
TRBD2	TRBV6-5	TRBJ2-2	CAGLAGARAGELFF
.	TRBV7-8	TRBJ2-1	CASSFWQGSEQFF
TRBD1	TRBV4-1	TRBJ1-4	CASSQRDRGTNEKLFF
.	TRBV25-1	TRBJ2-1	CASSTFLGQFF
TRBD1	TRBV2	TRBJ1-1	CASSGTDLNTEAFF
.	TRBV27	TRBJ2-7	CASKSGGGSYYEQYF
.	TRBV18	TRBJ1-3	CASSPPEVRGGNTIYF
TRBD2	TRBV7-8	TRBJ2-2	CASSSRPTSGRANTGELFF
.	TRBV11-2	TRBJ1-2	CASTVGGNYGYTF
.	TRBV2	TRBJ1-6	CASSPPQVLKNSPLHF
.	TRBV2	TRBJ1-5	CASSEALFGQGFDGNQPQHF
.	TRBV14	TRBJ2-1	CASSQVGKGPSSYNEQFF
.	TRBV3-1/TRBV3-2	TRBJ2-5	CASSQGFQDGFGETQYF
.	TRBV9	TRBJ1-1	CASSVEAGTEAFF
.	TRBV24-1	TRBJ2-7	CAAGGNSYEQYF
.	TRBV13	TRBJ2-2	CASSAGTPTGELFF
.	TRBV6-6	TRBJ1-3	CASTEIGRPGNTIYF
.	TRBV3-1/TRBV3-2	TRBJ2-2	CASSQEDNTGELFF
.	TRBV7-2	TRBJ1-3	CASSSRLHTSGNTIYF
.	TRBV29-1	TRBJ1-1	CSDSQGIGTEAFF
.	TRBV5-8	TRBJ1-1	CASSFEGSTEAFF
.	TRBV9	TRBJ2-7	CASSVNPLGQTIPHF
.	TRBV4-3	TRBJ1-2	CASSQDLKGYGYTF
.	TRBV19	TRBJ1-1	CASSSHLAEAFF
.	TRBV25-1	TRBJ2-7	CASSAEWGAAYEQYF
.	TRBV11-2	TRBJ2-5	CASSLREGGRGKTQYF
.	TRBV29-1	TRBJ2-5	CSVDSFVGETQYF
.	TRBV18	TRBJ1-1	CASEGGNTEAFF
.	TRBV28	TRBJ1-2	CASSLRTRGYTF
TRBD1	TRBV6-1	TRBJ2-6	CASSEATGTGRFSGANVLTF
TRBD1	TRBV6-5	TRBJ1-4	CASSYSLGQGVEKLFF
.	TRBV28	TRBJ2-7	CASSLYGSYEQYF
TRBD2	TRBV7-2	TRBJ2-2	CASSSLAGLNTGELFF
.	TRBV7-9	TRBJ2-7	CASQQGGGEQYF
TRBD1	TRBV29-1	TRBJ1-5	CSVEQGAGQPQHF
.	TRBV7-2	TRBJ2-6	CASTVRQHSGANVLTF